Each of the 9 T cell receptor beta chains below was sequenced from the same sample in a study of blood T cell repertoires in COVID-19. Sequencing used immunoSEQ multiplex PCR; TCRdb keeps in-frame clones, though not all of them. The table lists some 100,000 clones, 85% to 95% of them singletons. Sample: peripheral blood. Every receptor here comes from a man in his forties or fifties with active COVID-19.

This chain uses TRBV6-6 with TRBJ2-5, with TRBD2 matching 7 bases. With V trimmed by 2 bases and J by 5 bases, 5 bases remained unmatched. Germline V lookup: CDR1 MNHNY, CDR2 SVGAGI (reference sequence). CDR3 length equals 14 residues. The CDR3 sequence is CASSYGREQETQYF. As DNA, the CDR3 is TGTGCCAGCAGTTACGGGCGGGAGCAGGAGACCCAGTACTTC.

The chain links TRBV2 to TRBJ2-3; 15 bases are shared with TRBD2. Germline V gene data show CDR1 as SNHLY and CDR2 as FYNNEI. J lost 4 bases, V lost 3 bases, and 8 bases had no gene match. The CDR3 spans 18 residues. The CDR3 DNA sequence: TGTGCCAGCAGTGATTGGGGACTAGCGGGGGGAGGGCCAGATACGCAGTATTTT. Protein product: CASSDWGLAGGGPDTQYF.

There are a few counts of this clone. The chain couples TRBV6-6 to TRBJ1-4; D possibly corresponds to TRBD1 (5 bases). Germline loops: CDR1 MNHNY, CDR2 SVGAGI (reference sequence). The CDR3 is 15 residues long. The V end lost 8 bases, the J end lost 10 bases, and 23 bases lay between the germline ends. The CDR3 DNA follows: TGTGCCAGCGTGCTCTCAGGCGACGTAAGGGGAAAACTGTTTTTT. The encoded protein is CASVLSGDVRGKLFF.

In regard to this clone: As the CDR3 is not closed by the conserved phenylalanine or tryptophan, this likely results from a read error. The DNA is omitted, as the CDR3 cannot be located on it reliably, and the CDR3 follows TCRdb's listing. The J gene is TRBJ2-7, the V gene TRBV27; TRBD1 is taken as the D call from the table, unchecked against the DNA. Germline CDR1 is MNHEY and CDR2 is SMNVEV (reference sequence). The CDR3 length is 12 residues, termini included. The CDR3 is CASSSPRQAPGI.

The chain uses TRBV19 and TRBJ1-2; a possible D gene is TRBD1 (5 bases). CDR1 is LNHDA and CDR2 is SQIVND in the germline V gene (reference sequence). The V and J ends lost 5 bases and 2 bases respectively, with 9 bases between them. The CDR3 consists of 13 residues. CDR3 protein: CASSPGWNYGYTF. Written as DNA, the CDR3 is TGTGCCAGTAGTCCAGGGTGGAACTATGGCTACACCTTC. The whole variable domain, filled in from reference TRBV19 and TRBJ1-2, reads DGGITQSPKYLFRKEGQNVTLSCEQNLNHDAMYWYRQDPGQGLRLIYYSQIVNDFQKGDIAEGYSVSREKKESFPLTVTSAQKNPTAFYLCASSPGWNYGYTFGSGTRLTVV.

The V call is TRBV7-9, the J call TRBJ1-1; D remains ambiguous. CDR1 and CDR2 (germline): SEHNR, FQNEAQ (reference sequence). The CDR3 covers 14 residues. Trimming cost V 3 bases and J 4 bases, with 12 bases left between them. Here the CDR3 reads CASSFSGLVTEAFF. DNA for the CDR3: TGTGCCAGCAGCTTCTCGGGGTTAGTCACTGAAGCTTTCTTT.

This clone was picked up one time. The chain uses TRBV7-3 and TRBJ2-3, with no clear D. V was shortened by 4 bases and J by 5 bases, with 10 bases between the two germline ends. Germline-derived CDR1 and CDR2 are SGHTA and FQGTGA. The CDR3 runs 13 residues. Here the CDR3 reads CASSSRLEDTQYF. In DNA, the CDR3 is TGTGCCAGCAGCTCCAGACTCGAAGATACGCAGTATTTT.

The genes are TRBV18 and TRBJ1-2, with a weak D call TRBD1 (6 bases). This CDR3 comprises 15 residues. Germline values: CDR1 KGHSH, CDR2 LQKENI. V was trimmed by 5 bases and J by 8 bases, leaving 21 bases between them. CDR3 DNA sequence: TGTGCCAGCTCATTCTTTACAGGGATTTCAGAAGGCTACACCTTC. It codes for CASSFFTGISEGYTF.

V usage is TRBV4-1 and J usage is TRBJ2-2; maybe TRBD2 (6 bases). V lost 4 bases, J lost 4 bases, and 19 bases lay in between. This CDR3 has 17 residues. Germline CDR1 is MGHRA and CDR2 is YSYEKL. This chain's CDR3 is CASSPRHGGWSTGELFF. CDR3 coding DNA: TGCGCCAGCAGCCCACGTCACGGAGGGTGGAGCACCGGGGAGCTGTTTTTT.